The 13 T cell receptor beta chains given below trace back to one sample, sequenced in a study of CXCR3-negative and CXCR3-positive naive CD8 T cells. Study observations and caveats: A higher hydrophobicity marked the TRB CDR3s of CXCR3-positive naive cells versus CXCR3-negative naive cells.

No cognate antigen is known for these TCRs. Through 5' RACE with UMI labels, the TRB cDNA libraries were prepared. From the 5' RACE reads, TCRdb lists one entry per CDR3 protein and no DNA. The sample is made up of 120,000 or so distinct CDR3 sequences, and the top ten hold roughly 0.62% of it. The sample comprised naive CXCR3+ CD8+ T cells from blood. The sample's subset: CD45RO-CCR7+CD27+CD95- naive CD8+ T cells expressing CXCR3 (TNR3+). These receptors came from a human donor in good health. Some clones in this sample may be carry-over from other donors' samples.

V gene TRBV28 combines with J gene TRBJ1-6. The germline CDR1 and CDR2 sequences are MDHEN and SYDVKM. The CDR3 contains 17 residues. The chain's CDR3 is CASSLPGDSSYNSPLHF.

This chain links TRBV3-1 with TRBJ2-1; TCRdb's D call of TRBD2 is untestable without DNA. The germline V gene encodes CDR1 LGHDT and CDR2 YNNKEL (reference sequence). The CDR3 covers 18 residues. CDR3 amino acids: CASSQDGLAGGPDNEQFF.

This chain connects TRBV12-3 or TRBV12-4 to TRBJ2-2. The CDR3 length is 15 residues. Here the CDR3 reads CAKHLSGTNTGELFF.

CDR3 amino acids: CASSLWAGTNYGYTF. V usage is TRBV7-8 and J usage is TRBJ1-2; TCRdb lists TRBD1, though no DNA is available to test this call. The CDR3 is 15 residues long. The germline gives CDR1 SGHVS, CDR2 FQNEAQ.

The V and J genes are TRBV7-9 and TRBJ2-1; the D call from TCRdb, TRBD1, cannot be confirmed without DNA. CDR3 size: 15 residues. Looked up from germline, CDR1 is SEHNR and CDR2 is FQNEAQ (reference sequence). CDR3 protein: CASGLALGQNNEQFF. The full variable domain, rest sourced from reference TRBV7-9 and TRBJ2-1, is DTGVSQNPRHKITKRGQNVTFRCDPISEHNRLYWYRQTLGQGPEFLTYFQNEAQLEKSRLLSDRFSAERPKGSFSTLEIQRTEQGDSAMYLCASGLALGQNNEQFFGPGTRLTVL.

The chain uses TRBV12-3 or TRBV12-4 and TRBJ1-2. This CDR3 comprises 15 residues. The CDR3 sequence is CASSYPGITGGGYTF.

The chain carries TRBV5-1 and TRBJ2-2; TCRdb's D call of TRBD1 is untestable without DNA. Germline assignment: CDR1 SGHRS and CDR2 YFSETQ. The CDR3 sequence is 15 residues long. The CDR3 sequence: CASSRVGAITGELFF.

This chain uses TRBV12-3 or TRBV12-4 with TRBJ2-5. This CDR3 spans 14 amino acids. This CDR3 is CASSLSHLRETQYF.

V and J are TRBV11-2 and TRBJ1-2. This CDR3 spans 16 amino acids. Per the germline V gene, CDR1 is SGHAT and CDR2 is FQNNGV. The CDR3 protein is CASSFPPEGQLYGYTF.

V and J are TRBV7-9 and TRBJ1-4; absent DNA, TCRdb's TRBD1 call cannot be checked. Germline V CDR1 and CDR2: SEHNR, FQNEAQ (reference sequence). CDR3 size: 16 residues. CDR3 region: CASSLVSRTWSEKLFF. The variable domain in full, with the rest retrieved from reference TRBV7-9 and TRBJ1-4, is DTGVSQNPRHKITKRGQNVTFRCDPISEHNRLYWYRQTLGQGPEFLTYFQNEAQLEKSRLLSDRFSAERPKGSFSTLEIQRTEQGDSAMYLCASSLVSRTWSEKLFFGSGTQLSVL.

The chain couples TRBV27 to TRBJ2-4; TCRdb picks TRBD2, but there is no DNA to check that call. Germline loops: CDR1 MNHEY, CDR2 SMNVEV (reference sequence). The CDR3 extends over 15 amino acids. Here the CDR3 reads CASSLIAGGQNIQYF.

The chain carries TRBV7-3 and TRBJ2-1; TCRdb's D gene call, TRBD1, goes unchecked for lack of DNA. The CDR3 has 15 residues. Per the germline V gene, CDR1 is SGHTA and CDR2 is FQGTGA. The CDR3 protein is CASSLTGGTGLEQFF.

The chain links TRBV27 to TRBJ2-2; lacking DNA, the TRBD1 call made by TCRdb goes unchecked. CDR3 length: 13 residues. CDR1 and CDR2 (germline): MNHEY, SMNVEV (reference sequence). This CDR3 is CATGTGGAGELFF.